This T cell receptor beta chain emerged from a study of CD8+ T cells in alopecia areata. About the study: Treatment comprised oral tofacitinib, 5 to 10 mg twice daily, in treated patients.

The germline CDR1 and CDR2 sequences are GTSNPN and SVGIG (reference sequence). This CDR3 is 15 amino acids long. V was trimmed by 2 bases and J by 0 bases, leaving 13 bases between them. Investigators isolated RNA and reverse transcribed it into cDNA to act as the sequencing template. The repertoire was sequenced with immunoSEQ multiplex PCR; TCRdb's copy has only in-frame clones and lacks some. The table includes 80,000 to 100,000 clones, 44% detected once. Treatment specified: oral pan-JAK inhibitor, 5-10 mg twice daily. This clone showed up just a few times. This TCR was sampled from a human donor with alopecia areata. The sequencing here drew on CD8+ T cells sorted from blood, taken at week 24, from a patient treated with tofacitinib. The gene calls are TRBV30 and TRBJ1-1; no firm D call. CDR3 sequence reads: CAWSLDSNMNTEAFF. Written as DNA, the CDR3 is TGTGCCTGGAGTTTGGACTCCAACATGAACACTGAAGCTTTCTTT. Filled out from reference TRBV30 and TRBJ1-1, the complete variable domain reads SQTIHQWPATLVQPVGSPLSLECTVEGTSNPNLYWYRQAAGRGLQLLFYSVGIGQISSEVPQNLSASRPQDRQFILSSKKLLLSDSGFYLCAWSLDSNMNTEAFFGQGTRLTVV.